This T cell receptor beta chain was found in a study of T cells after yellow fever vaccination. A single record per CDR3 protein comes from TCRdb applying MiXCR to the 5' RACE reads. Among about 340,000 distinct CDR3 sequences listed, 12% were seen once. Between the trimmed V and J ends, which lost 3 bases and 8 bases, there was a span of 11 bases. CDR1 is DFQATT, CDR2 SNEGSKA, per germline (reference sequence). The CDR3 runs 12 residues. The clonotype was recovered from a man between 18 and 29 years old who received the YFV17D yellow fever vaccine. The material sequenced was CD4+ T cells sorted from PBMCs, taken 15 days after the yellow fever booster vaccination. This rearrangement joins TRBV20-1 to TRBJ2-1; D is unclear. CDR3 residues: CSASSKRYEQFF. CDR3 coding DNA: TGCAGTGCTAGTAGCAAGCGTTATGAGCAGTTCTTC.